The 9 T cell receptor beta chains in this list originate from one sample, sequenced in a study of T cells in Graves' hyperthyroidism and ophthalmopathy. Amplified regions were TCR beta CDR3 sequences from RNA transcripts. HTBI primers were used for first-round RT-PCR of the TCR CDR3. From the multiplex PCR reads, TCRdb called clonotypes with MiXCR, one entry per CDR3 protein. The table shows a few hundred thousand distinct CDR3 sequences, with under 20% occurring only once. The material sequenced was blood. Receptors originate from a young woman with Graves' ophthalmopathy.

This clonotype came up a few times. The chain joins TRBV28 to TRBJ1-1, with a tentative D call TRBD1 (5 bases). CDR1 MDHEN and CDR2 SYDVKM come from the germline V gene. The germline V and J ends were trimmed by 4 bases and 3 bases, with 18 bases remaining between them. The CDR3 is made up of 16 amino acids. The CDR3 loop reads CASSSPVTVRDTEAFF. As DNA, the CDR3 is TGTGCCAGCAGTTCCCCCGTGACAGTAAGGGACACTGAAGCTTTCTTT.

This clonotype was detected a few times. The V call is TRBV11-1, the J call TRBJ1-1, with no clear D. CDR3 length: 15 amino acids. With 3 bases removed from V and 0 bases from J, the gap between germline ends came to 11 bases. Germline CDR1 is SGHAT and CDR2 is FQDESV (reference sequence). Here the CDR3 reads CASSLGWEMNTEAFF. The CDR3 DNA reads TGTGCCAGCAGCTTGGGATGGGAAATGAACACTGAAGCTTTCTTT.

This clonotype was detected ten times or more. This rearrangement joins TRBV20-1 to TRBJ1-6; a possible D gene is TRBD1 (5 bases). Germline V CDR1 and CDR2: DFQATT, SNEGSKA (reference sequence). V was clipped by 2 bases and J by 0 bases, with 11 bases between them. The CDR3 covers 16 residues. CDR3 sequence (DNA): TGCAGTGCTAGACGAGGGGAGGCCTCCTATAATTCACCCCTCCACTTT. Amino acids: CSARRGEASYNSPLHF.

This clonotype has just a few counts. The chain has TRBV28 and TRBJ1-1; no clear D. The CDR3 spans 16 residues. Per the germline V gene, CDR1 is MDHEN and CDR2 is SYDVKM. The V end was cut by 2 bases, the J end by 3 bases, with 16 bases between. The CDR3 loop is CASSLERSHRDTEAFF. CDR3 coding DNA: TGTGCCAGCAGTTTAGAGCGTTCTCATCGTGACACTGAAGCTTTCTTT.

The chain carries TRBV29-1 and TRBJ2-1; TRBD2 aligns across 10 bases. The germline CDR1 and CDR2 sequences are SQVTM and ANQGSEA. The CDR3 has 14 residues. V was pared by 3 bases and J by 7 bases, with 6 bases of the junction left unmatched. In DNA form, the CDR3 reads TGCAGCGTTGATGTTAGCGGGGGGAGTAATGAGCAGTTCTTC. This codes for CSVDVSGGSNEQFF.

The table lists this clonotype with many counts. The gene calls are TRBV3-1 and TRBJ1-2; the D gene is possibly TRBD1 (6 bases). The CDR3 runs 12 residues. Germline lookup yields CDR1 LGHDT and CDR2 YNNKEL (reference sequence). V lost 9 bases, J lost 3 bases, and 11 bases lay in between. The CDR3 region is CASYRVDYGYTF. Here the CDR3 DNA reads TGTGCCAGTTACAGGGTCGACTATGGCTACACCTTC. The complete variable domain, with remaining parts taken from reference TRBV3-1 and TRBJ1-2, reads DTAVSQTPKYLVTQMGNDKSIKCEQNLGHDTMYWYKQDSKKFLKIMFSYNNKELIINETVPNRFSPKSPDKAHLNLHINSLELGDSAVYFCASYRVDYGYTFGSGTRLTVV.

This clonotype was observed a few times. The chain recombines TRBV6-1 with TRBJ2-6; no firm D call. The V and J ends lost 7 bases and 1 base respectively, with 11 bases between them. Germline-derived CDR1 and CDR2 are MNHNS and SASEGT. The CDR3 runs 15 residues. CDR3 sequence reads: CASKLDGSGANVLTF. CDR3 DNA sequence: TGTGCCAGCAAACTGGACGGATCTGGGGCCAACGTCCTGACTTTC.

This chain joins TRBV27 and TRBJ1-5; D gene uncertain. Trimming shortened V by 0 bases and J by 0 bases, and 9 bases separated the two germline ends. The CDR3 runs to 16 residues. Germline CDR1 is MNHEY and CDR2 is SMNVEV (reference sequence). In nucleotides, the CDR3 is TGTGCCAGCAGTTTATCCCGACCGGTTAGCAATCAGCCCCAGCATTTT. Translated: CASSLSRPVSNQPQHF.

This clonotype was observed a handful of times. The chain recombines TRBV27 with TRBJ2-7; D could derive from TRBD1 or TRBD2 (5 bases each). Germline V gene data show CDR1 as MNHEY and CDR2 as SMNVEV (reference sequence). Deletions cut 3 bases from V and 0 bases from J, with 9 bases between. CDR3 length: 14 amino acids. CDR3 sequence (DNA): TGTGCCAGCAGTTTGGGGGTTCCCTCCTACGAGCAGTACTTC. Residues: CASSLGVPSYEQYF.